The entry below describes one T cell receptor beta chain. Its antigen remains unidentified. Whereas donors were nominally healthy upon sampling, unrecorded immune exposures were probable. Both 60 Vbeta primers and 13 Jbeta primers went into the PCR. The table came from immunoSEQ multiplex PCR; TCRdb's copy has only in-frame clones and leaves some out. Of about 130,000 clones listed, over 9.5% are singletons. This CDR3 is built from 16 residues. The J segment lost 1 base and the V segment lost 3 bases, leaving 5 bases of the junction unmatched. Germline CDR1 and CDR2: SGDLS and YYNGEE. This entry belongs to a study of cytomegalovirus exposure and HLA in healthy donors. General study results and limits: A previous analysis found most TCR beta V segments productive roughly 87% or roughly 30% of the time. Most CMV-associated TCR beta chains were later found to appear HLA-restricted. Analysis was carried out at a later point, and it linked a missense DCLRE1C variant to TCR beta V- and J-gene trimming.

Sequenced sample: PBMCs. This clonotype was obtained from a woman between 18 and 30 years old in good health and CMV-seropositive. The rearrangement uses TRBV9 and TRBJ2-1; 9 nucleotides align to TRBD1. CDR3 sequence reads: CASSGGQGSSYNEQFF. CDR3 DNA sequence: TGTGCCAGCAGCGGGGGACAGGGTTCATCCTACAATGAGCAGTTCTTC. The entire variable domain, with the rest obtained from reference TRBV9 and TRBJ2-1, is as follows: DSGVTQTPKHLITATGQRVTLRCSPRSGDLSVYWYQQSLDQGLQFLIQYYNGEERAKGNILERFSAQQFPDLHSELNLSSLELGDSALYFCASSGGQGSSYNEQFFGPGTRLTVL.